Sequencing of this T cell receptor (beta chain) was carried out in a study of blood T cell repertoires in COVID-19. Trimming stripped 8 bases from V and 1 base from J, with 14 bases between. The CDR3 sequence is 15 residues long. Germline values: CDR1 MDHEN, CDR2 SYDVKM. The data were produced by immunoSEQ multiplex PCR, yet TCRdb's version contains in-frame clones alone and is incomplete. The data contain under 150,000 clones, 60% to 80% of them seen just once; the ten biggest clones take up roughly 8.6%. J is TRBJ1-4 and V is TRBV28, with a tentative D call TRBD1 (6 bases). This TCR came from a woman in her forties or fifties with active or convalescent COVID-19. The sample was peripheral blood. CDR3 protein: CASGGSGETNEKLFF. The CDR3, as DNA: TGTGCCAGCGGGGGCTCAGGGGAAACTAATGAAAAACTGTTTTTT.